This section outlines one T cell receptor beta chain sequence together with its context. A Seattle source enrolled patients during active infection and followed them longitudinally. In the original processing: Reference gene primers were amplified, and this amplification served to estimate nucleated cell counts. Sequencing used immunoSEQ multiplex PCR; TCRdb keeps in-frame clones, though not all of them. V, J and clone size are those of that table, while D and trimming were read from the DNA. The repertoire holds more than 200,000 clones, with around 86% as singletons. CDR1 is MRHNA, CDR2 SNTAGT, per germline. V lost 6 bases to trimming and J lost 0 bases, with 15 bases between them. The CDR3 extends over 15 amino acids. This specimen belongs to a study of blood T cell repertoires in COVID-19. Study overall: There were acute and convalescent COVID-19 samples, and they came from the United States, Italy and Spain. The cDNA or gDNA used as material had been derived from T cells, B-cell-depleted T cells, or PBMCs.

This chain joins TRBV6-4 and TRBJ2-7, with D maybe TRBD2 (5 bases). The specimen was peripheral blood. The sequence came from a woman aged 55-70 years with COVID-19, enrolled during active disease. The CDR3 sequence: CASSAPCRDSYEQYF. CDR3 DNA: TGTGCCAGCAGCGCCCCCTGCCGGGACTCCTACGAGCAGTACTTC.